This passage covers 10 T cell receptor beta chains from one sample sequenced in a study of T cell clones after liver transplantation. Generated by immunoSEQ multiplex PCR, the TCRdb table keeps only in-frame clones and is missing some. The sample contains tens of thousands of clones, 70% to 85% of which appear only once. The sample here was CD4+ T cells from blood, taken before liver transplant. Receptors were obtained from a human donor who received a liver transplant.

This clone occurred once. The chain couples TRBV10-3 to TRBJ2-7; 10 nucleotides align to TRBD2. The CDR3 has 14 residues. V lost 8 bases and J lost 6; bases outside the gene matches: 10. The germline V gene has CDR1 ENHRY and CDR2 SYGVKD. CDR3 nucleotides: TGTGCCATCTCGGTCAGCGGGGGGGCCCCCGAGCAGTACTTC. Protein product: CAISVSGGAPEQYF.

The chain links TRBV4-3 to TRBJ2-3; 9 bases map to TRBD2. This CDR3 has 16 residues. Trimming at V came to 4 bases and at J to 5 bases, leaving 10 bases not matched to a gene. Germline V CDR1 and CDR2: LGHNA, YSLEER. The CDR3 DNA reads as TGCGCCAGCAGCCCCCTGGCTAGCGGGGCGGTAGATACGCAGTATTTT. Translated: CASSPLASGAVDTQYF.

J is TRBJ1-1 and V is TRBV12-5; 7 positions match TRBD1. With 0 bases clipped from V and 6 bases from J, the junction kept 4 bases outside the gene matches. This CDR3 region has 14 residues. Germline V lookup: CDR1 LGHNT, CDR2 FRNRAP. CDR3 bases: TGTGCTAGTGGTTTGGTACCAGGGGGTTCTGAAGCTTTCTTT. Its protein is CASGLVPGGSEAFF.

The chain uses TRBV14 and TRBJ1-2; D not resolved. Between the trimmed V and J ends, which lost 0 bases and 7 bases, there was a span of 18 bases. Germline loops: CDR1 SGHDN, CDR2 FVKESK. The CDR3 spans 16 residues. CDR3 residues: CASSQDLASSNGGYTF. The CDR3 DNA reads TGTGCCAGCAGCCAAGATCTTGCCTCTTCTAACGGTGGCTACACCTTC.

The V and J genes are TRBV6-1 and TRBJ1-1; maybe TRBD1 (5 bases). Per the germline V gene, CDR1 is MNHNS and CDR2 is SASEGT. The CDR3 length is 14 residues. V was cut by 7 bases and J by 4 bases, with 16 bases left in between. CDR3 loop: CASIWSGRSTEAFF. CDR3 nucleotide sequence: TGTGCCAGCATCTGGTCAGGGCGGAGCACTGAAGCTTTCTTT.

This chain links TRBV5-4 with TRBJ2-1, with no clear D. The ends were cut back, 0 bases at V and 5 bases at J, with 0 bases in the middle. Germline V gives CDR1 SGHNT, CDR2 YYREEE (reference sequence). The CDR3 has 11 amino acids. The CDR3 DNA follows: TGTGCCAGCAGCTTGGACAATGAGCAGTTCTTC. It specifies CASSLDNEQFF.

The rearrangement links TRBV4-1 to TRBJ2-5, with 8 positions matching TRBD2. Matching the DNA end better, TRBJ2-7 makes the J call doubtful. The CDR3 runs 16 residues. The V gene's germline CDR1 is MGHRA and CDR2 YSYEKL. The CDR3 spells CASSQGGAGGIYEQYF. CDR3 DNA sequence: TGCGCCAGCAGCCAAGGGGGGGCGGGAGGAATCTACGAGCAGTACTTC.

The J gene is TRBJ2-1, the V gene TRBV9; 7 bases map to TRBD1. The CDR3 totals 16 residues. Germline CDR1 SGDLS, CDR2 YYNGEE. The ends lost 0 bases at V and 10 bases at J; junction bases unmatched: 13. Written as DNA, the CDR3 is TGTGCCAGCAGCGTAGACCCCCAGAGAGGGGGCAAGGAGCAGTTCTTC. Its translation: CASSVDPQRGGKEQFF.

The gene calls are TRBV11-3 and TRBJ2-1; D possibly corresponds to TRBD2 (5 bases). CDR1 SGHNT and CDR2 YENEEA come from the germline V gene. Between the trimmed V and J ends, which lost 1 base and 6 bases, there was a span of 10 bases. The CDR3 consists of 14 residues. CDR3 in amino acids: CASSLGPSFNEQFF. The CDR3 DNA sequence: TGTGCCAGCAGCTTAGGACCTAGCTTCAATGAGCAGTTCTTC.

The chain links TRBV6-1 to TRBJ1-5; D not resolved. The CDR3 has 13 residues. CDR1 is MNHNS and CDR2 is SASEGT in the germline V gene. Trimming cost V 7 bases and J 2 bases, with 9 bases left between them. In DNA, the CDR3 is TGTGCCAGCAACCAGAGGGGCAATCAGCCCCAGCATTTT. Amino acid sequence: CASNQRGNQPQHF.